The 20 T cell receptor beta chains listed next were all sequenced from one sample in a study of T cell responses to AZD1222 COVID-19 vaccine. Profiling relied on immunoSEQ multiplex PCR, and the TCRdb table lists in-frame clones only, not all of them. The sample includes 95,000 to 150,000 clones, around nine tenths of them seen just once. The starting material was peripheral blood, obtained on day 0 of AZD1222 vaccination. Source of these receptors: an adult in good health.

On this clone: A read error may produce the germline difference seen at one junction end. The chain has TRBV5-1 and TRBJ2-6; D may be TRBD1 or TRBD2 (5 bases each). The CDR3 spans 15 residues. Germline loops: CDR1 SGHRS, CDR2 YFSETQ. CDR3 region: CASRLGDSGANVLTF. The CDR3 DNA reads as TGCGCCAGCAGGTTGGGGGACTCTGGGGCCAACGTCCTGACTTTC.

The gene calls are TRBV11-3 and TRBJ2-5; no firm D call. The CDR3 runs to 14 residues. With 5 bases removed from V and 2 bases from J, the gap between germline ends came to 12 bases. The germline V gene encodes CDR1 SGHNT and CDR2 YENEEA. CDR3 protein: CASSPKGRQETQYF. Written as DNA, the CDR3 is TGTGCCAGCAGCCCCAAGGGTCGGCAAGAGACCCAGTACTTC. Combining the CDR3 with reference TRBV11-3 and TRBJ2-5 gives the whole variable domain EAGVVQSPRYKIIEKKQPVAFWCNPISGHNTLYWYLQNLGQGPELLIRYENEEAVDDSQLPKDRFSAERLKGVDSTLKIQPAELGDSAVYLCASSPKGRQETQYFGPGTRLLVL.

The chain joins TRBV4-1 to TRBJ1-2, with a possible D match to TRBD1 (5 bases). The germline CDR1 and CDR2 sequences are MGHRA and YSYEKL. The CDR3 has 17 residues. V was shortened by 2 bases and J by 3 bases, with 19 bases between the two germline ends. The CDR3 spells CASSQPVSRGPDYGYTF. The CDR3 DNA sequence: TGCGCCAGCAGCCAACCAGTTAGTAGGGGTCCTGACTATGGCTACACCTTC.

V usage is TRBV5-1 and J usage is TRBJ2-7; D ambiguous. The CDR3 extends over 14 amino acids. Trimming left V 0 bases short and J 6 bases short, with 13 bases between. Per germline, CDR1 SGHRS and CDR2 YFSETQ. The CDR3 DNA is TGCGCCAGCAGCTTGGGCCACACCACGGGCGAGCAGTACTTC. Its translation is CASSLGHTTGEQYF.

The chain uses TRBV5-6 and TRBJ1-3; 7 nucleotides match TRBD1. The junction had 1 base not matched to a gene; V was cut back by 3 bases and J by 1 base. The V gene's germline CDR1 is SGHDT and CDR2 YYEEEE. The CDR3 consists of 14 residues. CDR3 coding DNA: TGTGCCAGCAGCTCGGACAGGTCTGGAAACACCATATATTTT. Its translation is CASSSDRSGNTIYF. Based on the CDR3 plus reference TRBV5-6 and TRBJ1-3, the full variable domain is DAGVTQSPTHLIKTRGQQVTLRCSPKSGHDTVSWYQQALGQGPQFIFQYYEEEERQRGNFPDRFSGHQFPNYSSELNVNALLLGDSALYLCASSSDRSGNTIYFGEGSWLTVV.

This clone was detected only once. The chain joins TRBV7-2 to TRBJ1-2, with 10 bases fitting TRBD1. Germline CDR1 and CDR2: SGHTA and FQGNSA. Germline trimming cut 5 bases from V and 5 bases from J; bases unmatched to any gene: 8. The length of the CDR3 is 15 residues. CDR3 sequence (DNA): TGTGCCAGCAGCCCCCGACCGGGACAGGGGTATGGCTACACCTTC. It specifies CASSPRPGQGYGYTF.

This chain joins TRBV11-3 and TRBJ2-2; 8 bases line up with TRBD1. CDR1 is SGHNT, CDR2 YENEEA, per germline. CDR3 size: 15 residues. Trimming at V came to 5 bases and at J to 3 bases, leaving 5 bases not matched to a gene. The CDR3 is CASSPRGRDTGELFF. The DNA of the CDR3 is TGTGCCAGCAGCCCCAGGGGGCGCGACACCGGGGAGCTGTTTTTT.

J is TRBJ2-5 and V is TRBV27; 12 bases line up with TRBD1. V shed 4 bases, J shed 1 base, and the junction held 4 bases outside the gene matches. CDR1 MNHEY and CDR2 SMNVEV come from the germline V gene (reference sequence). This CDR3 is built from 16 residues. The CDR3 here is CASSSTGQGAQETQYF. The CDR3, as DNA: TGTGCCAGCAGTTCTACGGGACAGGGGGCCCAAGAGACCCAGTACTTC.

The rearrangement uses TRBV12-3 or TRBV12-4 and TRBJ1-2; D may be TRBD1 (5 bases). Trimming stripped 6 bases from V and 5 bases from J, with 10 bases between. The CDR3 loop spans 12 amino acids. The DNA for the CDR3 is TGTGCCAGCAGCGGGGGGAGGTATGGCTACACCTTC. Protein: CASSGGRYGYTF.

The V and J genes are TRBV6-2 or TRBV6-3 and TRBJ1-4, with D possibly TRBD1 on 5 matching bases. The CDR3 contains 14 residues. Germline CDR1 reads MNHEY; CDR2 reads SVGEGT. V was clipped by 2 bases and J by 7 bases, with 11 bases between them. The CDR3: CASSYGGNGEKLFF. DNA of the CDR3: TGTGCCAGCAGTTACGGGGGGAATGGTGAAAAACTGTTTTTT.

V and J are TRBV7-9 and TRBJ1-4; D remains ambiguous. Germline lookup yields CDR1 SEHNR and CDR2 FQNEAQ (reference sequence). The CDR3 sequence is 12 residues long. Deletions cut 3 bases from V and 7 bases from J, with 6 bases between. This CDR3 reads CASSLAVEKLFF. The CDR3 DNA reads TGTGCCAGCAGCTTGGCGGTTGAAAAACTGTTTTTT.

The sample holds one count of this clone. The chain has TRBV4-1 and TRBJ1-2, with D uncertain. Germline V lookup: CDR1 MGHRA, CDR2 YSYEKL. The CDR3 has 12 residues. V shed 0 bases and J shed 6 bases, with 5 bases lying between them. DNA for the CDR3: TGCGCCAGCAGCCAAGATCTCAATGGCTACACCTTC. Its protein product is CASSQDLNGYTF.

The V call is TRBV23-1, the J call TRBJ1-6; no clear D. TRBV23-1 is an ORF, with its function uncertain. Trimming took 4 bases from V and 10 from J, leaving 17 bases between them. This CDR3 spans 15 amino acids. CDR3: CASSPIGNRSSPLHF. CDR3 bases: TGCGCCAGCAGTCCTATCGGGAATAGGAGCTCACCCCTCCACTTT.

The chain links TRBV5-1 to TRBJ2-7, with 12 positions matching TRBD2. V dropped 0 bases and J dropped 0; count of bases not matched to a gene: 1. Germline CDR1 is SGHRS and CDR2 is YFSETQ. The CDR3 is 16 residues long. The CDR3 sequence is CASSLGLAGDSYEQYF. CDR3 sequence (DNA): TGCGCCAGCAGCTTGGGACTAGCGGGAGACTCCTACGAGCAGTACTTC.

The chain combines TRBV20-1 with TRBJ1-1; unclear D gene. Trimming stripped 3 bases from V and 1 base from J, with 3 bases between. Germline V gene lookup returns CDR1 DFQATT and CDR2 SNEGSKA (reference sequence). CDR3 length: 11 residues. The CDR3 sequence: CSASANTEAFF. For the CDR3, the DNA is TGCAGTGCTAGCGCGAACACTGAAGCTTTCTTT.

The V gene is TRBV5-6, the J gene TRBJ1-1; D is ambiguous. Trimming shortened V by 4 bases and J by 6 bases, and 10 bases separated the two germline ends. The CDR3 is made up of 12 amino acids. Germline CDR1 SGHDT, CDR2 YYEEEE. CDR3: CASSIRAAEAFF. Written as DNA, the CDR3 is TGTGCCAGCAGCATTAGGGCGGCTGAAGCTTTCTTT. Combining the CDR3 with reference TRBV5-6 and TRBJ1-1 gives the whole variable domain DAGVTQSPTHLIKTRGQQVTLRCSPKSGHDTVSWYQQALGQGPQFIFQYYEEEERQRGNFPDRFSGHQFPNYSSELNVNALLLGDSALYLCASSIRAAEAFFGQGTRLTVV.

CDR3 protein: CASRPDKGAYNSPLHF. CDR3 DNA: TGTGCCAGCAGACCTGATAAGGGGGCCTATAATTCACCCCTCCACTTT. The rearrangement links TRBV27 to TRBJ1-6, with TRBD1 as a possible D gene (6 bases). V was trimmed by 6 bases and J by 2 bases, leaving 14 bases between them. The CDR3 is made up of 16 amino acids. Germline CDR1 MNHEY, CDR2 SMNVEV (reference sequence).

The rearrangement uses TRBV5-1 and TRBJ1-4; 11 bases are shared with TRBD1. After removal of 4 bases from V and 3 bases from J, the junction contained 11 bases not matched to a gene. The germline gives CDR1 SGHRS, CDR2 YFSETQ. The CDR3 is 18 residues long. CDR3 DNA: TGCGCCAGCAGCCGGACAGGGGGCGAATACGGAGCTAATGAAAAACTGTTTTTT. The encoded protein is CASSRTGGEYGANEKLFF.

The chain combines TRBV3-1 (or the pseudogene TRBV3-2) with TRBJ2-3, with TRBD2 matching over 9 bases. Germline lookup yields CDR1 LGHDT and CDR2 YNNKEL (reference sequence). V was clipped by 0 bases and J by 5 bases; unmatched bases: 15. This CDR3 region has 19 residues. CDR3 in amino acids: CASSQDIPLAGPSGDTQYF. The CDR3 DNA reads as TGTGCCAGCAGCCAAGATATCCCACTAGCGGGTCCCTCGGGAGATACGCAGTATTTT.

The genes are TRBV29-1 and TRBJ2-7, with 8 positions matching TRBD1. Germline V gene data show CDR1 as SQVTM and CDR2 as ANQGSEA. The CDR3 spans 12 residues. V shed 7 bases, J shed 4 bases, and the junction held 6 bases outside the gene matches. CDR3 bases: TGCAGCGCTGGGACAGGCTCTTACGAGCAGTACTTC. Translation: CSAGTGSYEQYF.